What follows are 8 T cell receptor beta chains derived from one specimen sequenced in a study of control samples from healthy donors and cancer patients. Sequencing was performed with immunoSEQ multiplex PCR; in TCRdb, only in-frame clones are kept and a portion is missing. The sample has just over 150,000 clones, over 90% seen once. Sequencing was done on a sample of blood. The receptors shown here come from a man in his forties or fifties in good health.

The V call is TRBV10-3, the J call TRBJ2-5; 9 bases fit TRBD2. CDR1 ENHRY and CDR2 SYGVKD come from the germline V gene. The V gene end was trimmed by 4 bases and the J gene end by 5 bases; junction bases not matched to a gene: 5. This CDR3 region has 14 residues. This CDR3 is CAISGASGIETQYF. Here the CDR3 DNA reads TGTGCCATCAGTGGGGCTAGCGGGATTGAGACCCAGTACTTC.

CDR3 in amino acids: CASSRDRENYGYTF. CDR3 nucleotides: TGTGCCAGCAGTCGGGACAGGGAGAACTATGGCTACACCTTC. The chain has TRBV6-5 and TRBJ1-2; 9 bases are shared with TRBD1. The ends lost 5 bases at V and 2 bases at J; junction bases unmatched: 3. The CDR3 has 14 amino acids. The germline V gene encodes CDR1 MNHEY and CDR2 SVGAGI.

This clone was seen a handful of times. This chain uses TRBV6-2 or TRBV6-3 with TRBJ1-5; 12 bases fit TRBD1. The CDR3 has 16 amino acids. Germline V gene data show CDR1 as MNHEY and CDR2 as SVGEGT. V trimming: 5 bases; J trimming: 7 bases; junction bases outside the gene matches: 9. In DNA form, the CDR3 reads TGTGCCAGCAGTCCCGGGACAGGGGGCGCGGGGCAGCCCCAGCATTTT. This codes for CASSPGTGGAGQPQHF.

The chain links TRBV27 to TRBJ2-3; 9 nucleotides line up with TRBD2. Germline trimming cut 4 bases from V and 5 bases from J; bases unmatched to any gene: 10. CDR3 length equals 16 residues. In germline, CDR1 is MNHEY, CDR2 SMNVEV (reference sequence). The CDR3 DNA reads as TGTGCCAGCAGTTCGGGACTAGCTGGAAAGGGAGATACGCAGTATTTT. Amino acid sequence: CASSSGLAGKGDTQYF.

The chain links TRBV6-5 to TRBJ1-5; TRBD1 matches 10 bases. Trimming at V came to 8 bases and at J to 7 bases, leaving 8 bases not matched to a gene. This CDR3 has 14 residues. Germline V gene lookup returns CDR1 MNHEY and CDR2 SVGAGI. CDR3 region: CASWRQGAWQPQHF. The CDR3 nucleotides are TGTGCCAGCTGGAGACAGGGGGCCTGGCAGCCCCAGCATTTT.

CDR3 region: CASSPGQGGLYEQYF. The CDR3 nucleotides read TGCGCCAGCAGCCCCGGACAGGGAGGGCTCTACGAGCAGTACTTC. The chain recombines TRBV4-1 with TRBJ2-7, with D perhaps matching TRBD1 (8 bases). CDR1 is MGHRA and CDR2 is YSYEKL in the germline V gene. V lost 4 bases and J 3 bases, leaving 16 bases between the germline ends. This CDR3 spans 15 amino acids.

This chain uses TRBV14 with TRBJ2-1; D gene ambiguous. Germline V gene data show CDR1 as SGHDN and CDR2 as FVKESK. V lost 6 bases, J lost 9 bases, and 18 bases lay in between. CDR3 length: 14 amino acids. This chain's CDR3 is CASRSAAFLGEQFF. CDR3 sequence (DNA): TGTGCCAGCAGGTCCGCAGCGTTCCTCGGTGAGCAGTTCTTC.

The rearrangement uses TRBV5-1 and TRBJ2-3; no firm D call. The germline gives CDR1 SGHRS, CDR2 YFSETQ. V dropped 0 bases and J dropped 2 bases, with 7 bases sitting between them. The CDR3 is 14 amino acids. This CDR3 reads CASSLVPTTDTQYF. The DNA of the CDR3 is TGCGCCAGCAGCTTGGTCCCGACCACAGATACGCAGTATTTT.